One sample yielded the 21 T cell receptor beta chains listed below, sequenced in a study of identical twins (dated by TCRdb to the mid-2010s). The library was prepared using 5' RACE. The listed sequencing device is Illumina HiSeq 2000. TCRdb itself trimmed the public reads at Q25 with fastp, ran MiXCR and retained productive beta chains. Every distinct CDR3 protein forms one entry, paired with its most common genes and DNA. Here the sample has nearly 200,000 distinct CDR3 sequences; more than 15% occur a single time. 40% of the sample rests with the top ten. The same data also went into a second study, on T cells expressing NK-cell markers.

The sample comprised CD8+ T cells sorted from blood. The receptors derive from a woman aged 18-35 years in good health.

V and J are TRBV6-1 and TRBJ2-2, with 8 bases matching TRBD2. CDR1 and CDR2 (germline): MNHNS, SASEGT. The CDR3 has 14 residues. The J segment lost 6 bases and the V segment lost 5 bases, leaving 5 bases of the junction unmatched. DNA for the CDR3: TGTGCCAGCAGTAGCGGGAGAGCGGCCGGGGAGCTGTTTTTT. It encodes CASSSGRAAGELFF.

The chain carries TRBV7-9 and TRBJ1-2; D remains ambiguous. V lost 0 bases and J 6 bases, leaving 5 bases between the germline ends. This CDR3 comprises 12 residues. Germline CDR1 is SEHNR and CDR2 is FQNEAQ (reference sequence). The CDR3 bases are TGTGCCAGCAGCTTAGCCCAGAATGGCTACACCTTC. This translates into CASSLAQNGYTF. The complete variable domain, with remaining parts taken from reference TRBV7-9 and TRBJ1-2, reads DTGVSQNPRHKITKRGQNVTFRCDPISEHNRLYWYRQTLGQGPEFLTYFQNEAQLEKSRLLSDRFSAERPKGSFSTLEIQRTEQGDSAMYLCASSLAQNGYTFGSGTRLTVV.

This clonotype showed up many times. This sequence joins TRBV7-2 and TRBJ2-1; perhaps D is TRBD1 or TRBD2 (7 bases each). Trimming left V 1 base short and J 6 bases short, with 13 bases between. This CDR3 has 15 residues. CDR1 is SGHTA and CDR2 is FQGNSA in the germline V gene. CDR3 bases: TGTGCCAGCAGCTTAGTGCAGGGGGGGTTCAATGAGCAGTTCTTC. Amino acid sequence: CASSLVQGGFNEQFF.

The chain joins TRBV29-1 to TRBJ2-7, with TRBD2 as a possible D gene (6 bases). Germline V gene sequence: CDR1 SQVTM, CDR2 ANQGSEA. Trimming removed 7 bases at V and 2 bases at J, with 15 bases between. The CDR3 is 13 amino acids. The CDR3 loop is CSGAVGSTYEQYF. The CDR3 coding sequence is TGCAGCGGAGCGGTCGGGAGCACCTACGAGCAGTACTTC.

This clonotype was seen many times. V and J are TRBV13 and TRBJ2-1; TRBD2 matches at 10 bases. Germline assignment: CDR1 PRHDT and CDR2 FYEKMQ (reference sequence). This CDR3 is built from 15 residues. V was clipped by 2 bases and J by 5 bases; unmatched bases: 3. The CDR3 loop is CASSLRTSGNNEQFF. In DNA form, the CDR3 reads TGTGCCAGCAGCTTAAGGACTAGCGGAAACAATGAGCAGTTCTTC.

The chain employs TRBV7-9 and TRBJ2-5; D is uncertain. The CDR3 totals 11 residues. The germline V and J ends were trimmed by 5 bases and 5 bases, with 6 bases remaining between them. The germline V gene encodes CDR1 SEHNR and CDR2 FQNEAQ (reference sequence). CDR3: CASSKEETQYF. As DNA, the CDR3 is TGTGCCAGCAGCAAAGAGGAGACCCAGTACTTC.

Only a few counts were recorded for this clonotype. V usage is TRBV20-1 and J usage is TRBJ2-4; TRBD2 is a possible D gene (6 bases). CDR3 length equals 15 residues. V was trimmed by 0 bases and J by 0 bases, leaving 9 bases between them. Per the germline V gene, CDR1 is DFQATT and CDR2 is SNEGSKA (reference sequence). Here the CDR3 DNA reads TGCAGTGCTAGAGATTGGGGGGAAGCCAAAAACATTCAGTACTTC. Translation gives CSARDWGEAKNIQYF.

The chain combines TRBV6-2 or TRBV6-3 with TRBJ2-1, with 11 nucleotides matching TRBD2. There are 16 residues in the CDR3. V shed 5 bases and J 5 bases; nucleotides not matched to a gene: 8. The germline V gene has CDR1 MNHEY and CDR2 SVGEGT. In DNA form, the CDR3 reads TGTGCCAGCAGTCCCGTAGCGGGAGGGCCCAACAATGAGCAGTTCTTC. This translates into CASSPVAGGPNNEQFF.

In this sample, this clonotype turned up once. V usage is TRBV29-1 and J usage is TRBJ2-1, with 8 bases matching TRBD2. There are 16 residues in the CDR3. Looked up from germline, CDR1 is SQVTM and CDR2 is ANQGSEA. The junction had 12 bases not matched to a gene; V was cut back by 1 base and J by 7 bases. CDR3 protein: CSVEGSAAGEANEQFF. In DNA, the CDR3 is TGCAGCGTTGAAGGTTCTGCAGCGGGGGAAGCTAATGAGCAGTTCTTC.

This clonotype was counted a few times. V and J are TRBV13 and TRBJ2-7; 7 bases fit TRBD2. Germline CDR1 reads PRHDT; CDR2 reads FYEKMQ (reference sequence). The CDR3 has 16 amino acids. V lost 5 bases, J lost 3 bases, and 13 bases stayed unmatched. The DNA for the CDR3 is TGTGCCAGCAGCCTGGAGCCGGGTAGCGGGCTCTACGAGCAGTACTTC. This codes for CASSLEPGSGLYEQYF.

CDR3 in DNA: TGTGCCAGCAGTTACTCGGGACTGACCCCCTACAATGAGCAGTTCTTC. It is translated as CASSYSGLTPYNEQFF. V is TRBV6-2 or TRBV6-3 and J is TRBJ2-1, with D possibly TRBD2 on 6 matching bases. Trimming stripped 0 bases from V and 2 bases from J, with 11 bases between. Per the germline V gene, CDR1 is MNHEY and CDR2 is SVGEGT. The CDR3 is 16 residues long.

This clonotype occurred a few times. The V gene is TRBV7-9, the J gene TRBJ2-1; 9 nucleotides line up with TRBD2. The CDR3 covers 14 residues. J lost 7 bases, V lost 5 bases, and 6 bases had no gene match. Germline CDR1 reads SEHNR; CDR2 reads FQNEAQ (reference sequence). The chain's CDR3 is CASSRLAGRNEQFF. The CDR3 DNA reads TGTGCCAGCAGCCGGCTAGCGGGACGTAATGAGCAGTTCTTC.

The sample holds one count of this clonotype. The rearrangement uses TRBV20-1 and TRBJ2-2; TRBD2 matches at 13 bases. Germline CDR1 is DFQATT and CDR2 is SNEGSKA (reference sequence). Germline trimming cut 7 bases from V and 1 base from J; bases unmatched to any gene: 6. There are 16 residues in the CDR3. Written as DNA, the CDR3 is TGCAGTGTCACTAGCGGGGGGGCAGGGAACACCGGGGAGCTGTTTTTT. Protein sequence: CSVTSGGAGNTGELFF.

The chain couples TRBV9 to TRBJ2-2; TRBD1 matches at 7 bases. The V gene's germline CDR1 is SGDLS and CDR2 YYNGEE. The CDR3 is 15 residues long. Trimming took 1 base from V and 5 from J; bases not matched to a gene: 5. The CDR3 loop is CASSVWDSYTGELFF. DNA of the CDR3: TGTGCCAGCAGCGTATGGGACAGTTATACCGGGGAGCTGTTTTTT.

The gene calls are TRBV7-8 and TRBJ2-7, with TRBD2 matching 11 bases. With 5 bases clipped from V and 7 bases from J, the junction kept 13 bases outside the gene matches. The length of the CDR3 is 16 residues. Germline-derived CDR1 and CDR2 are SGHVS and FQNEAQ. Here the CDR3 reads CASSATSGGGSWEQYF. The CDR3 DNA reads as TGTGCCAGCAGCGCCACTAGCGGGGGCGGTTCGTGGGAGCAGTACTTC.

This clonotype was counted a few times. V gene TRBV14 combines with J gene TRBJ2-3; 8 nucleotides line up with TRBD2. The CDR3 contains 15 residues. The V gene end was trimmed by 1 base and the J gene end by 4 bases; junction bases not matched to a gene: 4. CDR1 and CDR2 (germline): SGHDN, FVKESK. The CDR3 spells CASSQVSGTADTQYF. The CDR3 DNA is TGTGCCAGCAGCCAAGTTAGCGGGACGGCAGATACGCAGTATTTT.

This clonotype was seen more than once but under ten times. This chain joins TRBV5-1 and TRBJ2-3, with 10 bases that match TRBD2. V lost 4 bases to trimming and J lost 6 bases; unmatched junction nucleotides: 5. This CDR3 has 14 amino acids. The germline CDR1 and CDR2 sequences are SGHRS and YFSETQ. In DNA, the CDR3 is TGCGCCAGCAGCCGGACTAGCGGTGGGGATACGCAGTATTTT. The encoded protein is CASSRTSGGDTQYF.

J is TRBJ1-5 and V is TRBV5-6; maybe TRBD1 (6 bases). V lost 3 bases and J 6 bases, leaving 19 bases between the germline ends. From germline, CDR1 is SGHDT and CDR2 YYEEEE. This CDR3 spans 16 amino acids. The CDR3 region is CASSSHDRRGTQPQHF. The CDR3 nucleotides read TGTGCCAGCAGCTCCCACGACAGGAGGGGTACTCAGCCCCAGCATTTT.

This chain joins TRBV9 and TRBJ2-3; D call uncertain. In germline, CDR1 is SGDLS, CDR2 YYNGEE. V lost 1 base to trimming and J lost 4 bases, with 10 bases between them. The CDR3 is 14 residues long. As DNA, the CDR3 is TGTGCCAGCAGCGTACTCGGAGCGTCAGATACGCAGTATTTT. This sequence encodes CASSVLGASDTQYF.

V and J are TRBV20-1 and TRBJ2-5; the D is unclear. Germline V gene data show CDR1 as DFQATT and CDR2 as SNEGSKA (reference sequence). The CDR3 runs 14 residues. Between the trimmed V and J ends, which lost 5 bases and 5 bases, there was a span of 18 bases. This CDR3 is CSAPTMGPRETQYF. The CDR3 region has the DNA TGCAGTGCTCCCACTATGGGCCCTCGGGAGACCCAGTACTTC.

V usage is TRBV4-1 and J usage is TRBJ2-1; D is tentatively TRBD1 or TRBD2 (5 bases each). Trimming stripped 3 bases from V and 2 bases from J, with 14 bases between. Per the germline V gene, CDR1 is MGHRA and CDR2 is YSYEKL. The CDR3 runs 16 residues. The DNA for the CDR3 is TGCGCCAGCAGCCAGATGAGGGGAGATCCCTACAATGAGCAGTTCTTC. Translated: CASSQMRGDPYNEQFF.